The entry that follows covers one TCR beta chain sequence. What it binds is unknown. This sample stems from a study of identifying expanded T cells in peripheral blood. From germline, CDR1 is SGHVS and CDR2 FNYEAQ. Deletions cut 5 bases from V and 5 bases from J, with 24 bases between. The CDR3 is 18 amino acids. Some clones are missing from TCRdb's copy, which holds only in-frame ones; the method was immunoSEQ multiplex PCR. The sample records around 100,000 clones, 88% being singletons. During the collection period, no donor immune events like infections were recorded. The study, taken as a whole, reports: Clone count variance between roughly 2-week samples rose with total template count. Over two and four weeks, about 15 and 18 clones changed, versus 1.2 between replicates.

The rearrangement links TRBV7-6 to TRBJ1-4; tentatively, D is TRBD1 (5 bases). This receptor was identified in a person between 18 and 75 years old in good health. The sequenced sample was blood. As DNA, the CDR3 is TGTGCCAGCAGCAGGGGTTTTGGGAACCGGGAGAAAAATGAAAAACTGTTTTTT. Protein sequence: CASSRGFGNREKNEKLFF.